One and the same sample provided the 25 T cell receptor beta chains below, sequenced in a study of breast tumors, draining lymph nodes, adjacent tissues. MiXCR, applied by TCRdb to the multiplex PCR reads, yields one record per CDR3 protein. This table holds about 20,000 distinct CDR3 sequences, 32% found once. The sequenced material came from breast tumor tissue. The receptors here all came from a female donor with breast cancer. Some clones in this sample may be carry-over from other donors' samples.

This clonotype came up many times. The rearrangement uses TRBV2 and TRBJ2-2; D perhaps matches TRBD1 (6 bases). Trimming removed 7 bases at V and 0 bases at J, with 15 bases between. CDR1 and CDR2 (germline): SNHLY, FYNNEI. CDR3 size: 16 residues. The CDR3 is CASNPEEGANTGELFF. The CDR3 DNA reads as TGTGCCAGCAACCCTGAAGAGGGGGCGAACACCGGGGAGCTGTTTTTT.

This clonotype was detected many times. The J gene is TRBJ2-2, the V gene TRBV20-1; 7 nucleotides line up with TRBD2. Trimming removed 0 bases from V and 3 bases from J; junction bases left unmatched: 4. There are 15 residues in the CDR3. CDR1 and CDR2 from the germline V gene are DFQATT and SNEGSKA (reference sequence). CDR3 loop: CSARDTSVDTGELFF. For the CDR3, the DNA is TGCAGTGCTAGAGATACTAGCGTCGACACCGGGGAGCTGTTTTTT.

This clonotype has ten or more counts. The rearrangement joins TRBV24-1 to TRBJ2-3, with 15 nucleotides matching TRBD2. The CDR3 length is 18 residues. The germline V gene encodes CDR1 KGHDR and CDR2 SFDVKD. The V and J ends lost 2 bases and 3 bases, in that order; junction bases with no gene match: 5. The CDR3 region is CATSDSWTSGRGTDTQYF. The CDR3 DNA follows: TGTGCCACCAGTGATTCTTGGACTAGCGGGAGGGGGACAGATACGCAGTATTTT.

The V and J genes are TRBV28 and TRBJ1-2, with D perhaps matching TRBD1 (5 bases). This CDR3 region has 13 residues. Germline-derived CDR1 and CDR2 are MDHEN and SYDVKM. V was trimmed by 5 bases and J by 2 bases, leaving 9 bases between them. The CDR3 protein is CASSGGTNYGYTF. The CDR3 nucleotides read TGTGCCAGCAGTGGAGGGACCAACTATGGCTACACCTTC.

This chain's CDR3 is CSARDEAGGSYEQYF. CDR3 DNA: TGCAGTGCTAGAGATGAAGCGGGAGGTTCCTACGAGCAGTACTTC. The chain employs TRBV20-1 and TRBJ2-7; 9 bases align to TRBD2. This CDR3 has 15 amino acids. Germline V gene lookup returns CDR1 DFQATT and CDR2 SNEGSKA (reference sequence). Trimming at V came to 0 bases and at J to 1 base, leaving 4 bases not matched to a gene.

This rearrangement joins TRBV5-5 to TRBJ2-5; 13 bases match TRBD2. V dropped 7 bases and J dropped 5; count of bases not matched to a gene: 11. Germline V gene sequence: CDR1 SGHKS, CDR2 YYEKEE (reference sequence). The CDR3 is 16 amino acids. CDR3 coding DNA: TGTGCCAGCGGCCGCGGACTAGCGGGAGCGGGGGAGACCCAGTACTTC. Translated: CASGRGLAGAGETQYF.

The chain joins TRBV3-1 to TRBJ2-1, with TRBD2 matching 9 bases. V lost 3 bases, J lost 4 bases, and 4 bases stayed unmatched. CDR3 length: 15 residues. Germline V lookup: CDR1 LGHDT, CDR2 YNNKEL (reference sequence). CDR3 protein: CASSHPLAGYNEQFF. Here the CDR3 DNA reads TGTGCCAGCAGCCACCCACTAGCGGGTTACAATGAGCAGTTCTTC.

This clonotype was counted many times. The chain uses TRBV20-1 and TRBJ2-7; 12 positions agree with TRBD2. The CDR3 runs 15 residues. V lost 6 bases and J lost 7; bases outside the gene matches: 13. CDR1 and CDR2 from the germline V gene are DFQATT and SNEGSKA (reference sequence). The CDR3, as DNA: TGCAGTGCCTTCGGACTAGCGGGATCTTCAGGGGAGCAGTACTTC. Encoded protein: CSAFGLAGSSGEQYF.

This clonotype was recorded many times. The chain carries TRBV3-2 and TRBJ2-7; the listed D gene, TRBD2, was not tested against the DNA. TRBV3-2 constitutes a pseudogene. This CDR3 is built from 17 residues. CDR3 bases: TGTGCCAGCAGCCAACTACGGACTAGCGGACGGACCTACGAGCAGTACTTC. Its protein is CASSQLRTSGRTYEQYF.

The chain couples TRBV3-1 to TRBJ2-1, with 7 bases identical to TRBD2. CDR1 LGHDT and CDR2 YNNKEL come from the germline V gene (reference sequence). V was pared by 1 base and J by 8 bases, with 11 bases of the junction left unmatched. The CDR3 runs 16 residues. Here the CDR3 reads CASSQAGRGFRDEQFF. DNA for the CDR3: TGTGCCAGCAGCCAAGCGGGGAGGGGCTTTAGGGATGAGCAGTTCTTC.

In its sample, this clonotype was seen many times. The chain links TRBV7-2 to TRBJ1-4, with D perhaps TRBD1 (5 bases). The CDR3 has 14 amino acids. Germline V gene sequence: CDR1 SGHTA, CDR2 FQGNSA. Trimming removed 2 bases from V and 5 bases from J, with 9 bases in between. CDR3 sequence: CASSLSRGNEKLFF. Written as DNA, the CDR3 is TGTGCCAGCAGCTTATCCCGGGGGAATGAAAAACTGTTTTTT.

At least ten counts were recorded for this clonotype. The V call is TRBV4-1, the J call TRBJ2-1, with D hard to call. The CDR3 is made up of 13 amino acids. Trimming stripped 1 base from V and 8 bases from J, with 9 bases between. In germline, CDR1 is MGHRA, CDR2 YSYEKL. The CDR3 sequence is CASSQVGKDEQFF. The CDR3 DNA reads as TGCGCCAGCAGCCAAGTAGGAAAGGATGAGCAGTTCTTC.

As to this clonotype: This may stem from a read error, because a much larger clone lies one nucleotide away. The chain is built from TRBV5-1 and TRBJ1-6; 8 positions agree with TRBD1. Germline V CDR1 and CDR2: SGHRS, YFSETQ. CDR3 length equals 17 residues. This chain's CDR3 is CASSLGDSDRVLSPLRF. DNA of the CDR3: TGCGCCAGCAGCTTGGGGGATTCGGACAGGGTTTTGTCACCCCTCCGCTTT. The variable domain in full, with the rest retrieved from reference TRBV5-1 and TRBJ1-6, is KAGVTQTPRYLIKTRGQQVTLSCSPISGHRSVSWYQQTPGQGLQFLFEYFSETQRNKGNFPGRFSGRQFSNSRSEMNVSTLELGDSALYLCASSLGDSDRVLSPLRFGNGTRLTVT.

The chain combines TRBV2 with TRBJ1-1; 10 bases are shared with TRBD1. The CDR3 extends over 15 amino acids. Germline values: CDR1 SNHLY, CDR2 FYNNEI. V trimming: 0 bases; J trimming: 10 bases; junction bases outside the gene matches: 8. CDR3 bases: TGTGCCAGCAGTGAAGCGACAGGGGGCCCGGAGGGAGCTTTCTTT. It specifies CASSEATGGPEGAFF.

This clonotype was seen at least ten times. The chain is built from TRBV12-3 or TRBV12-4 and TRBJ2-1, with 14 bases fitting TRBD2. This CDR3 has 18 residues. The ends lost 6 bases at V and 1 base at J; junction bases unmatched: 8. The CDR3: CASSGGLAGAVSYNEQFF. CDR3 DNA: TGTGCCAGCAGCGGGGGACTAGCGGGAGCAGTATCCTACAATGAGCAGTTCTTC.

In this sample, this clonotype turned up many times. The chain combines TRBV6-2 or TRBV6-3 with TRBJ2-7; D possibly corresponds to TRBD2 (5 bases). V was cut by 7 bases and J by 4 bases, with 8 bases left in between. The CDR3 is made up of 11 amino acids. Germline CDR1 reads MNHEY; CDR2 reads SVGEGT. The CDR3 is CASTSGYEQYF. The CDR3 DNA reads TGTGCCAGCACCAGCGGTTACGAGCAGTACTTC.

This clonotype has more than one count but fewer than ten. The CDR3 DNA reads TGTGCCAGCAGTGTCCGGGTGAACACTGAAGCTTTCTTT. Protein sequence: CASSVRVNTEAFF. V usage is TRBV2 and J usage is TRBJ1-1, with no clear D. Looked up from germline, CDR1 is SNHLY and CDR2 is FYNNEI. CDR3 length: 13 amino acids. The V gene lost 4 bases and the J gene lost 0 bases, with 6 bases spanning the gap.

Ten or more counts support this clonotype. V gene TRBV6-2 or TRBV6-3 combines with J gene TRBJ2-7; 12 nucleotides agree with TRBD2. Germline assignment: CDR1 MNHEY and CDR2 SVGEGT. The CDR3 is 14 residues long. V lost 6 bases and J lost 6; bases outside the gene matches: 6. The CDR3 is CASSRGLAGREQYF. The CDR3 bases are TGTGCCAGCAGCCGAGGACTAGCGGGACGCGAGCAGTACTTC.

This clonotype was detected only once. A single base separates this from a much larger clone, so it may be a read error. V is TRBV6-5 and J is TRBJ2-3; D gene ambiguous. Germline assignment: CDR1 MNHEY and CDR2 SVGAGI. The CDR3 is 13 amino acids. Here the CDR3 DNA reads TGTGCCAGCAGTTACTCTCGTGGAGATACGCTGTATTTT. This sequence encodes CASSYSRGDTLYF.

The chain has TRBV28 and TRBJ2-7; D remains unclear. Germline CDR1 MDHEN, CDR2 SYDVKM. The length of the CDR3 is 16 residues. Between the trimmed V and J ends, which lost 5 bases and 0 bases, there was a span of 17 bases. CDR3 region: CASSELWAVISYEQYF. Here the CDR3 DNA reads TGTGCCAGCAGTGAGCTTTGGGCGGTTATCTCCTACGAGCAGTACTTC.

This clonotype was recorded at least ten times. This chain links TRBV11-3 with TRBJ2-2; the D is unclear. V dropped 1 base and J dropped 6 bases, with 6 bases sitting between them. The CDR3 sequence is 13 residues long. Germline CDR1 SGHNT, CDR2 YENEEA. CDR3 sequence reads: CASSLVFSGELFF. CDR3 sequence (DNA): TGTGCCAGCAGCTTAGTGTTCTCCGGGGAGCTGTTTTTT.

Ten or more counts support this clonotype. This sequence joins TRBV25-1 and TRBJ2-7; 10 bases agree with TRBD1. This CDR3 region has 15 residues. V lost 3 bases, J lost 2 bases, and 4 bases stayed unmatched. The germline gives CDR1 MGHDK, CDR2 SYGVNS. The CDR3 DNA is TGTGCCAGCAGTGACCCGGACAGGGGGGCCTACGAGCAGTACTTC. Amino acids: CASSDPDRGAYEQYF.

Concerning this clonotype: Relative to the germline gene, one junction end is altered; a read error may explain this. The chain joins TRBV20-1 to TRBJ1-6; possible D gene TRBD1, 5 bases. The germline V gene encodes CDR1 DFQATT and CDR2 SNEGSKA (reference sequence). The CDR3 is made up of 18 amino acids. CDR3 in amino acids: CSARDSLSSFSYNSPLHF. CDR3 DNA: TGCAGTGCAAGAGACAGTCTGAGTTCGTTCTCCTATAATTCACCCCTCCACTTT.

This clonotype turned up a few times. The chain is built from TRBV4-1 and TRBJ2-7; D gene ambiguous. Between the trimmed V and J ends, which lost 4 bases and 4 bases, there was a span of 14 bases. The CDR3 is 14 amino acids. Germline CDR1 and CDR2: MGHRA and YSYEKL. CDR3 sequence (DNA): TGCGCCAGCAGCCCGACTTCCGATGGGTACGAGCAGTACTTC. As protein: CASSPTSDGYEQYF.

This clonotype was observed at least ten times. This chain uses TRBV27 with TRBJ1-5; the D is unclear. The CDR3 has 12 residues. CDR1 is MNHEY, CDR2 SMNVEV, per germline (reference sequence). The V gene lost 6 bases and the J gene lost 0 bases, with 3 bases spanning the gap. The CDR3 is CASSGSNQPQHF. CDR3 in DNA: TGTGCCAGCAGCGGTAGCAATCAGCCCCAGCATTTT.